This T cell receptor beta chain was recovered during a study of T cell responses to AZD1222 COVID-19 vaccine. Repertoires were generated with immunoSEQ multiplex PCR, while TCRdb's copy carries only in-frame clones and drops some. The table lists some 110,000 clones, 88% of them singletons. V dropped 6 bases and J dropped 7; count of bases not matched to a gene: 7. The length of the CDR3 is 15 residues. Germline V lookup: CDR1 ENHRY, CDR2 SYGVKD. This sequence was found in an adult who received the AZD1222 COVID-19 vaccine. The J gene is TRBJ2-1, the V gene TRBV10-3, with 12 bases identical to TRBD2. Material: peripheral blood, obtained 28 days after the second AZD1222 dose. The CDR3 DNA reads TGTGCCATCAGCGCGACTAGCGGGAGTAGGAATGAGCAGTTCTTC. This translates into CAISATSGSRNEQFF.